This T cell receptor (beta chain) emerged from a study of regulatory T cells in long-lasting Graves disease. The V and J ends lost 6 bases and 4 bases respectively, with 18 bases between them. This CDR3 region has 15 residues. The germline CDR1 and CDR2 sequences are MGHDK and SYGVNS. Time point reported: newly diagnosed GD, antithyroid drugs for less than 3 months. RNA from PBMCs was the source of the TCR library. With iRepertoire HTBI primers and Arm-PCR of CDR3 regions, TCR beta libraries were built. TCRdb used MiXCR to reprocess the multiplex PCR reads, holding one entry per CDR3 protein. Among 350,000 to 550,000 distinct CDR3 sequences, roughly 15% were seen once, and the ten largest hold around a quarter. The data also belong to a second study, concerning T cells in Graves' hyperthyroidism and ophthalmopathy.

Sequencing was performed on peripheral blood mononuclear cells (PBMCs), taken at new diagnosis, from a patient treated with antithyroid drugs. The J gene is TRBJ1-2, the V gene TRBV25-1; possible D gene TRBD1, 6 bases. The receptor was derived from a woman in her late teens or twenties with Graves disease. Here the CDR3 DNA reads TGTGCCAGCAGCCAGAGGGACATTTCTTTCTATGGCTACACCTTC. It encodes CASSQRDISFYGYTF.